What follows describes a single T cell receptor beta chain. No antigen is known for it. The data were taken from a study of T-cell memory formation after mild COVID-19. Turning to the study itself: TCR clusters were largely donor specific.

Study-wide points: Contracting clones from day 15 to 85 showed balanced CD4/CD8; later expanders favored CD4+. The main location of contracting CD4+ clones was CM and EM, and that of contracting CD8+ clones was EMRA. Memory from before infection featured some responding clones, which suggests cross-reactive memory joined.

TCRdb re-called the 5' RACE reads through MiXCR, storing one row per CDR3 protein. The sample shows around 310,000 distinct CDR3 sequences, around a sixth of them seen only once. V lost 0 bases, J lost 3 bases, and 9 bases lay in between. Germline V lookup: CDR1 LGHNA, CDR2 YNFKEQ. The CDR3 is 15 residues long. The chain recombines TRBV4-2 with TRBJ2-1; possibly TRBD1 or TRBD2 for D (5 bases each). Sequencing input: PBMCs or a T cell subset sorted from them (not recorded which). This TCR was recovered from a man aged 18 to 29 who had mild COVID-19 (a few samples of this study predate the infection). Cell type and time point are not known. The CDR3 DNA is TGTGCCAGCAGCCAAGATGGTGGGGGCTACAATGAGCAGTTCTTC. It translates to CASSQDGGGYNEQFF.